What follows are 26 T cell receptor beta chains derived from one specimen sequenced in a study of CD8 T cells in Susac syndrome. Random hexamers were used to reverse transcribe about 0.5 to 1 ug of RNA. TCRdb re-analysed the immunoSEQ multiplex PCR reads in MiXCR, keeping a single row per CDR3 protein. The sample includes approximately 260,000 distinct CDR3 sequences, about 96% of them seen just once. Sequencing was done on a sample of CD4+ T cells from PBMCs. Receptor source: a human donor with Susac syndrome.

The V call is TRBV9, the J call TRBJ2-5, with 11 bases fitting TRBD2. V shed 3 bases, J shed 1 base, and the junction held 5 bases outside the gene matches. There are 16 residues in the CDR3. The germline V gene encodes CDR1 SGDLS and CDR2 YYNGEE. The CDR3 region is CASSGGLAAGQETQYF. Here the CDR3 DNA reads TGTGCCAGCAGCGGGGGACTAGCGGCGGGCCAAGAGACCCAGTACTTC.

The chain joins TRBV7-3 to TRBJ2-2, with 11 bases aligning to TRBD2. Unmatched junction bases numbered 8, after V lost 7 bases and J lost 7 bases. The CDR3 has 15 amino acids. The V gene's germline CDR1 is SGHTA and CDR2 FQGTGA. CDR3 DNA: TGTGCCAGCACCCTACTAGCGGGAGCGGGCGGGGAGCTGTTTTTT. It specifies CASTLLAGAGGELFF. Looking up the rest from reference TRBV7-3 and TRBJ2-2 gives the full variable domain: GAGVSQTPSNKVTEKGKYVELRCDPISGHTALYWYRQSLGQGPEFLIYFQGTGAADDSGLPNDRFFAVRPEGSVSTLKIQRTERGDSAVYLCASTLLAGAGGELFFGEGSRLTVL.

The genes are TRBV11-2 and TRBJ1-5, with a possible D match to TRBD1 (6 bases). The CDR3 extends over 15 amino acids. Germline V gives CDR1 SGHAT, CDR2 FQNNGV. V was trimmed by 2 bases and J by 1 base, leaving 9 bases between them. This chain's CDR3 is CASSLQGLSNQPQHF. CDR3 DNA sequence: TGTGCCAGCAGCTTACAGGGGTTGAGCAATCAGCCCCAGCATTTT.

The J gene is TRBJ2-7, the V gene TRBV27; TRBD1 matches 7 bases. With V trimmed by 6 bases and J by 3 bases, 8 bases remained unmatched. Germline V gene data show CDR1 as MNHEY and CDR2 as SMNVEV (reference sequence). CDR3 length: 14 residues. The CDR3 loop reads CASSRRGQIYEQYF. CDR3 DNA: TGTGCCAGCAGCCGTAGGGGGCAAATCTACGAGCAGTACTTC.

The chain couples TRBV29-1 to TRBJ2-6; possibly TRBD2 for D (6 bases). V shed 6 bases and J shed 0 bases, with 15 bases lying between them. Germline V gene sequence: CDR1 SQVTM, CDR2 ANQGSEA. The length of the CDR3 is 16 residues. CDR3 nucleotides: TGCAGCGTAGGGGACCGGGACTTCTCTGGGGCCAACGTCCTGACTTTC. The encoded protein is CSVGDRDFSGANVLTF.

V gene TRBV11-2 combines with J gene TRBJ1-2; D remains unclear. V was trimmed by 5 bases and J by 0 bases, leaving 10 bases between them. Per germline, CDR1 SGHAT and CDR2 FQNNGV. The CDR3 is 14 residues long. CDR3 nucleotides: TGTGCCAGCAGCCCCAGGAGGGCTAACTATGGCTACACCTTC. Translation gives CASSPRRANYGYTF.

This chain joins TRBV5-1 and TRBJ2-7; 7 bases align to TRBD1. CDR1 is SGHRS and CDR2 is YFSETQ in the germline V gene. J gave up 5 bases and V 4 bases, and 9 bases lay outside the gene matches. The length of the CDR3 is 14 residues. CDR3 bases: TGCGCCAGCAGCCCCACGACAGGGAGTAACGAGCAGTACTTC. This translates into CASSPTTGSNEQYF.

The chain has TRBV4-2 and TRBJ1-2; a possible D gene is TRBD1 (6 bases). Germline CDR1 and CDR2: LGHNA and YNFKEQ. V was shortened by 0 bases and J by 7 bases, with 12 bases between the two germline ends. The CDR3 contains 14 residues. CDR3 region: CASSQDGGGFGYTF. In nucleotides, the CDR3 is TGTGCCAGCAGCCAAGATGGGGGGGGCTTTGGCTACACCTTC.

This chain joins TRBV14 and TRBJ2-7; 7 positions match TRBD1. Unmatched junction bases numbered 12, after V lost 6 bases and J lost 4 bases. Germline CDR1 and CDR2: SGHDN and FVKESK. The CDR3 length is 15 residues. The CDR3 loop reads CASSHRGYLGYEQYF. CDR3 DNA: TGTGCCAGCAGTCACAGGGGTTATCTCGGATACGAGCAGTACTTC. The full variable domain, with the rest looked up from reference TRBV14 and TRBJ2-7, is EAGVTQFPSHSVIEKGQTVTLRCDPISGHDNLYWYRRVMGKEIKFLLHFVKESKQDESGMPNNRFLAERTGGTYSTLKVQPAELEDSGVYFCASSHRGYLGYEQYFGPGTRLTVT.

V usage is TRBV18 and J usage is TRBJ1-2, with 11 bases aligning to TRBD1. CDR3 length: 15 amino acids. J lost 6 bases, V lost 2 bases, and 5 bases had no gene match. Germline loops: CDR1 KGHSH, CDR2 LQKENI. The CDR3 sequence is CASSPKGQGANGYTF. CDR3 sequence (DNA): TGTGCCAGCTCACCAAAAGGACAGGGGGCGAATGGCTACACCTTC.

The chain combines TRBV29-1 with TRBJ2-6, with D maybe TRBD1 (6 bases). Between the trimmed V and J ends, which lost 8 bases and 3 bases, there was a span of 17 bases. Germline CDR1 reads SQVTM; CDR2 reads ANQGSEA. This CDR3 has 15 residues. As DNA, the CDR3 is TGCAGCACCACAGGGTCGGACGGTGGGGCCAACGTCCTGACTTTC. This sequence encodes CSTTGSDGGANVLTF.

This clonotype is a singleton in its sample. The gene calls are TRBV27 and TRBJ1-1; D is unresolved. This CDR3 is 10 amino acids long. V was pared by 7 bases and J by 7 bases, with 7 bases between. Germline V gene sequence: CDR1 MNHEY, CDR2 SMNVEV (reference sequence). The CDR3 DNA reads TGTGCCAGCAAAAGAGGTGAAGCTTTCTTT. Translating it yields CASKRGEAFF.

The chain joins TRBV9 to TRBJ2-7, with no clear D. CDR3 size: 13 residues. Germline V lookup: CDR1 SGDLS, CDR2 YYNGEE. V dropped 0 bases and J dropped 6 bases, with 10 bases sitting between them. The CDR3 coding sequence is TGTGCCAGCAGCGTAGGTCCGGCCCGCGAGCAGTACTTC. Its translation: CASSVGPAREQYF. Full variable domain (rest looked up from reference TRBV9 and TRBJ2-7): DSGVTQTPKHLITATGQRVTLRCSPRSGDLSVYWYQQSLDQGLQFLIQYYNGEERAKGNILERFSAQQFPDLHSELNLSSLELGDSALYFCASSVGPAREQYFGPGTRLTVT.

The rearrangement uses TRBV29-1 and TRBJ2-7; no reliable D call. CDR1 SQVTM and CDR2 ANQGSEA come from the germline V gene. This CDR3 is 11 amino acids long. The germline V and J ends were trimmed by 3 bases and 6 bases, with 9 bases remaining between them. The CDR3: CSVDDFSEQYF. The CDR3 DNA reads TGCAGCGTTGATGACTTTTCCGAGCAGTACTTC.

The V gene is TRBV2, the J gene TRBJ2-1; TRBD2 aligns across 8 bases. The junction had 7 bases not matched to a gene; V was cut back by 3 bases and J by 6 bases. Germline loops: CDR1 SNHLY, CDR2 FYNNEI. CDR3 length: 15 amino acids. The CDR3 DNA reads TGTGCCAGCAGTGATCCCCTAGCGGGCGCCAATGAGCAGTTCTTC. Translated: CASSDPLAGANEQFF.

This chain connects TRBV3-1 to TRBJ1-2; D is perhaps TRBD1 (5 bases). The CDR3 has 15 residues. In germline, CDR1 is LGHDT, CDR2 YNNKEL (reference sequence). Trimming shortened V by 1 base and J by 4 bases, and 13 bases separated the two germline ends. The CDR3: CASSQVLGALYGYTF. CDR3 nucleotides: TGTGCCAGCAGCCAAGTCCTCGGGGCGCTCTATGGCTACACCTTC.

In this sample, this clonotype turned up once. V and J are TRBV20-1 and TRBJ2-1, with 7 nucleotides matching TRBD2. The CDR3 is 14 amino acids. Germline trimming cut 0 bases from V and 15 bases from J; bases unmatched to any gene: 14. Per the germline V gene, CDR1 is DFQATT and CDR2 is SNEGSKA (reference sequence). The CDR3 nucleotides read TGCAGTGCTAGAGATTTGTCGCGGGAGACGGGCTCGTTCTTC. The encoded protein is CSARDLSRETGSFF.

This chain links TRBV18 with TRBJ2-7; no clear D. The V end was cut by 6 bases, the J end by 3 bases, with 12 bases between. Germline-derived CDR1 and CDR2 are KGHSH and LQKENI. The CDR3 spans 13 residues. The CDR3 spells CASSRPSVYEQYF. CDR3 coding DNA: TGTGCCAGCTCCCGCCCCTCAGTCTACGAGCAGTACTTC.

This clonotype was recorded once. The rearrangement uses TRBV6-5 and TRBJ2-6; D ambiguous. V was trimmed by 7 bases and J by 2 bases, leaving 9 bases between them. The CDR3 spans 14 residues. The germline CDR1 and CDR2 sequences are MNHEY and SVGAGI. Here the CDR3 reads CASTKNPGANVLTF. In DNA form, the CDR3 reads TGTGCCAGCACCAAAAACCCTGGGGCCAACGTCCTGACTTTC.

The chain is built from TRBV5-1 and TRBJ2-7; 7 positions match TRBD2. The germline V gene has CDR1 SGHRS and CDR2 YFSETQ. This CDR3 spans 15 amino acids. V shed 1 base, J shed 3 bases, and the junction held 7 bases outside the gene matches. CDR3 nucleotide sequence: TGCGCCAGCAGCTTGAATAGCGGGCCGAACTACGAGCAGTACTTC. Residues: CASSLNSGPNYEQYF.

The rearrangement links TRBV3-1 to TRBJ1-5; D gene uncertain. From germline, CDR1 is LGHDT and CDR2 YNNKEL (reference sequence). Trimming left V 0 bases short and J 11 bases short, with 8 bases between. This CDR3 comprises 12 residues. The CDR3 bases are TGTGCCAGCAGCCAAGAAGGTCGGACCCAGCATTTT. Translation: CASSQEGRTQHF.

Turning to this clonotype: At one end the junction does not follow the germline gene, possibly because of a read error. The genes are TRBV9 and TRBJ1-1; D gene uncertain. CDR3 length: 13 residues. Germline V gene lookup returns CDR1 SGDLS and CDR2 YYNGEE. The CDR3, as DNA: TGTGCCAGCAGCCCTCCACTGAACGCTGAAGCTTTCTTT. It is translated as CASSPPLNAEAFF.

The chain employs TRBV9 and TRBJ2-4, with D perhaps matching TRBD1 (6 bases). Germline V gene lookup returns CDR1 SGDLS and CDR2 YYNGEE. Trimming removed 3 bases at V and 13 bases at J, with 17 bases between. The CDR3 consists of 13 residues. CDR3 sequence (DNA): TGTGCCAGCAGCGAGTGGACAGTAGGACCCCAGTACTTC. It yields the protein CASSEWTVGPQYF.

The chain has TRBV18 and TRBJ2-3; maybe TRBD2 (6 bases). This CDR3 has 16 amino acids. Germline V gene sequence: CDR1 KGHSH, CDR2 LQKENI. Trimming left V 6 bases short and J 6 bases short, with 22 bases between. Here the CDR3 DNA reads TGTGCCAGCTCCCCTCTAGACGGGAGTTGGCCGGATACGCAGTATTTT. It yields the protein CASSPLDGSWPDTQYF.

CDR3 protein: CASSPGWGTEAFF. CDR3 DNA: TGTGCCAGCAGCCCGGGGTGGGGCACTGAAGCTTTCTTT. The rearrangement joins TRBV7-3 to TRBJ1-1; D is unclear. Trimming cost V 5 bases and J 4 bases, with 11 bases left between them. This CDR3 has 13 residues. Germline CDR1 SGHTA, CDR2 FQGTGA.

This clonotype was recorded once. The junction departs from germline at one end; a sequencing error may be responsible. The chain couples TRBV29-1 to TRBJ2-7; 9 nucleotides agree with TRBD1. The CDR3 is 13 residues long. CDR1 SQVTM and CDR2 ANQGSEA come from the germline V gene. In DNA form, the CDR3 reads TGCAGCGTTGAAGCCGGGACAGGGAACGAGCAGCACTTC. This sequence encodes CSVEAGTGNEQHF.